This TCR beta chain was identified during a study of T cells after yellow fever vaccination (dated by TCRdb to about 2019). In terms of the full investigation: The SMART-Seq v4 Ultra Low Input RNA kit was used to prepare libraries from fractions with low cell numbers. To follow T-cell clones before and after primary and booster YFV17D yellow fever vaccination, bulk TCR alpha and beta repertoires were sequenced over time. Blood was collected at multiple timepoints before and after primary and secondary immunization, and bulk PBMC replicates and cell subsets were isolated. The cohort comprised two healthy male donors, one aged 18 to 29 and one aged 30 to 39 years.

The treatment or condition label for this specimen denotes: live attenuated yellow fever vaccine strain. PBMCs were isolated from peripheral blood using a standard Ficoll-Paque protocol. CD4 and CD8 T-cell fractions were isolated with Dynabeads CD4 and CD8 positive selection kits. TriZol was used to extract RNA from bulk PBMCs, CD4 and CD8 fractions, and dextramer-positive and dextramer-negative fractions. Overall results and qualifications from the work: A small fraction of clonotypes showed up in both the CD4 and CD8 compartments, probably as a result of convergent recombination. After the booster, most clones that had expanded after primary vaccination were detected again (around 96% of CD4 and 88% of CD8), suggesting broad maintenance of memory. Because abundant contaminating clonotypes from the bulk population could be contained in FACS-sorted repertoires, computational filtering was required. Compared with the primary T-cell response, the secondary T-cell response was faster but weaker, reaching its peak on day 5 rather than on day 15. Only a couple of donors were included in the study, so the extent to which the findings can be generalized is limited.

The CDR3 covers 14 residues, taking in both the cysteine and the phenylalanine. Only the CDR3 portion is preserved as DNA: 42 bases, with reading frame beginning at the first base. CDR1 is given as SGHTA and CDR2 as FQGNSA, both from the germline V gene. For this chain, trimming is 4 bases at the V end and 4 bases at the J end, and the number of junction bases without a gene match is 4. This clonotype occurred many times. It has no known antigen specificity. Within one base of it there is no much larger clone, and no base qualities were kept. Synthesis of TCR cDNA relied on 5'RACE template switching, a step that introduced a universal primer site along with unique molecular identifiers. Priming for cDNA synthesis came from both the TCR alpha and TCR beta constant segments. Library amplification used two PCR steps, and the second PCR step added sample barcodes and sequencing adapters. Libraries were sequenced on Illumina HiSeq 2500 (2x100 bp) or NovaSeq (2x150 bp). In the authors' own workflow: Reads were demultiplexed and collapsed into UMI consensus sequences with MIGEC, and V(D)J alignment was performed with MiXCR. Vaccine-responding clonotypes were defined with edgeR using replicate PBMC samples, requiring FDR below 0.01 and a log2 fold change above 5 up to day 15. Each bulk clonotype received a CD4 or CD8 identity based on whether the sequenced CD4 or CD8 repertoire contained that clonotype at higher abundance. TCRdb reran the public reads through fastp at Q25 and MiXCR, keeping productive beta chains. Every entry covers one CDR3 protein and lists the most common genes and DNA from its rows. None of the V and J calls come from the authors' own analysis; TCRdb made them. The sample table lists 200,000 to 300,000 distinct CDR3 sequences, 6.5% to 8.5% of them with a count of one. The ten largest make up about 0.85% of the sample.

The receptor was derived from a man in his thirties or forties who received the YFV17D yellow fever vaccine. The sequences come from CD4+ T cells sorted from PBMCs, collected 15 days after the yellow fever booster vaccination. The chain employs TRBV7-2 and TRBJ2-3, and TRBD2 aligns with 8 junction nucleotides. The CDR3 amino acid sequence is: CASSSQAGADTQYF. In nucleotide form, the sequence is TGTGCCAGCAGCTCCCAAGCGGGAGCAGATACGCAGTATTTT.